The text below deals with one TCR beta chain. This entry belongs to a study of blood T cell repertoires in COVID-19. Across the study: There were acute and convalescent COVID-19 samples, and they came from the United States, Italy and Spain. In each case, the material was cDNA or gDNA derived from T cells, B-cell-depleted T cells, or PBMCs.

The length of the CDR3 is 16 residues. V shed 8 bases, J shed 0 bases, and the junction held 10 bases outside the gene matches. Per the germline V gene, CDR1 is MNHEY and CDR2 is SMNVEV (reference sequence). Produced via immunoSEQ multiplex PCR; TCRdb's table is partial and in-frame only. The sample has about 260,000 clones; roughly nine tenths are singletons. The TCR sequence derives from a man aged 18 to 29 with active or convalescent COVID-19. The specimen sequenced was peripheral blood. The rearrangement uses TRBV27 and TRBJ1-5; 7 positions agree with TRBD1. The DNA of the CDR3 is TGTGCCAGCCGCAGGGGGAAGGGGTATAGCAATCAGCCCCAGCATTTT. It is translated as CASRRGKGYSNQPQHF.